The 18 T cell receptor beta chains given below trace back to one sample, sequenced in a study of shared clonotypes between healthy human individuals. Measured with immunoSEQ multiplex PCR; TCRdb has only the in-frame clones, and not every one. The sample consists of about 1.1 million clones, more than 75% of them appearing once. Sequenced material: memory CD4+ T cells from PBMCs. As for subset: CD45RA-negative fraction. These receptors originate from a man between 18 and 35 years old in good health. Some clones in this sample may be carry-over from other donors' samples.

V usage is TRBV18 and J usage is TRBJ2-7, with a weak D call TRBD1 (5 bases). Per the germline V gene, CDR1 is KGHSH and CDR2 is LQKENI. The CDR3 length is 16 residues. Trimming left V 6 bases short and J 4 bases short, with 22 bases between. The CDR3 spells CASSPKRPRDLYEQYF. CDR3 in DNA: TGTGCCAGCTCCCCAAAACGCCCCAGGGATTTATACGAGCAGTACTTC. Supplemented by reference TRBV18 and TRBJ2-7, the full variable domain reads NAGVMQNPRHLVRRRGQEARLRCSPMKGHSHVYWYRQLPEEGLKFMVYLQKENIIDESGMPKERFSAEFPKEGPSILRIQQVVRGDSAAYFCASSPKRPRDLYEQYFGPGTRLTVT.

Details on this clone: Other DNA sequences from this sample encode an identical CDR3 as well. The chain links TRBV28 to TRBJ2-3; D unclear. Germline loops: CDR1 MDHEN, CDR2 SYDVKM. The CDR3 is 12 residues long. Trimming took 2 bases from V and 5 from J, leaving 5 bases between them. This CDR3 reads CASSLLRDTQYF. CDR3 nucleotide sequence: TGTGCCAGCAGTTTACTGAGAGATACGCAGTATTTT.

This sequence joins TRBV5-4 and TRBJ2-1; D is possibly TRBD2 (7 bases). Trimming took 0 bases from V and 5 from J, leaving 18 bases between them. Per the germline V gene, CDR1 is SGHNT and CDR2 is YYREEE (reference sequence). This CDR3 region has 17 residues. The CDR3 DNA reads TGTGCCAGCAGCTTGGGGGGGGCTAGCGGTACTAACAATGAGCAGTTCTTC. As protein: CASSLGGASGTNNEQFF.

CDR3 residues: CASSLKAGVIETQYF. The CDR3 bases are TGTGCCAGCAGCTTAAAAGCGGGAGTGATCGAGACCCAGTACTTC. V usage is TRBV7-2 and J usage is TRBJ2-5, with 8 bases identical to TRBD2. This CDR3 region has 15 residues. Germline-derived CDR1 and CDR2 are SGHTA and FQGNSA. The trim removed 2 bases at V and 5 bases at J, leaving 7 bases unmatched.

The gene calls are TRBV7-2 and TRBJ2-7; D is uncertain. Trimming cost V 5 bases and J 3 bases, with 17 bases left between them. This CDR3 has 15 residues. Germline V gives CDR1 SGHTA, CDR2 FQGNSA. CDR3 residues: CASSKASLSGYEQYF. In DNA form, the CDR3 reads TGTGCCAGCAGCAAAGCATCGTTATCCGGCTACGAGCAGTACTTC.

The V and J genes are TRBV6-4 and TRBJ2-2, with TRBD2 as a possible D gene (5 bases). Germline lookup yields CDR1 MRHNA and CDR2 SNTAGT. The CDR3 is made up of 13 amino acids. V was trimmed by 7 bases and J by 4 bases, leaving 10 bases between them. The CDR3 region has the DNA TGTGCCAGCAAGGGCGGGCTCACCGGGGAGCTGTTTTTT. Its translation: CASKGGLTGELFF.

V gene TRBV6-5 combines with J gene TRBJ1-6; no firm D call. The germline V gene has CDR1 MNHEY and CDR2 SVGAGI. Between the trimmed V and J ends, which lost 8 bases and 6 bases, there was a span of 8 bases. This CDR3 region has 12 residues. This CDR3 reads CASSLPNSPLHF. Here the CDR3 DNA reads TGTGCCAGCTCCCTCCCTAATTCACCCCTCCACTTT.

V is TRBV5-4 and J is TRBJ1-1; TRBD1 might be the D (6 bases). V lost 4 bases to trimming and J lost 5 bases, with 12 bases between them. Per the germline V gene, CDR1 is SGHNT and CDR2 is YYREEE (reference sequence). CDR3 length: 13 residues. The CDR3 is CASSDRSSTEAFF. Here the CDR3 DNA reads TGTGCCAGCAGCGACAGGTCGTCGACTGAAGCTTTCTTT.

J is TRBJ2-1 and V is TRBV5-5, with TRBD2 matching over 13 bases. The V and J ends lost 4 bases and 7 bases, in that order; junction bases with no gene match: 5. Germline loops: CDR1 SGHKS, CDR2 YYEKEE (reference sequence). The CDR3 length is 15 residues. The CDR3 is CASSLGTSGINEQFF. The CDR3 DNA is TGTGCCAGCAGCCTGGGGACTAGCGGGATAAATGAGCAGTTCTTC. The full variable domain, rest sourced from reference TRBV5-5 and TRBJ2-1, is DAGVTQSPTHLIKTRGQQVTLRCSPISGHKSVSWYQQVLGQGPQFIFQYYEKEERGRGNFPDRFSARQFPNYSSELNVNALLLGDSALYLCASSLGTSGINEQFFGPGTRLTVL.

V usage is TRBV21-1 and J usage is TRBJ2-5. TRBV21-1 is deemed a pseudogene. The CDR3 contains 9 residues. The CDR3, as DNA: TGTGCCAGCGGAGAGACCCAGTACTTC. Protein sequence: CASGETQYF.

The V and J genes are TRBV27 and TRBJ1-2; 7 bases match TRBD1. V lost 0 bases to trimming and J lost 8 bases; unmatched junction nucleotides: 9. The CDR3 spans 15 residues. Per germline, CDR1 MNHEY and CDR2 SMNVEV (reference sequence). The CDR3 loop is CASSLSTGSTGGYTF. The CDR3 nucleotides read TGTGCCAGCAGTTTATCGACAGGGTCTACGGGAGGCTACACCTTC.

Notes on this clone: Other DNA sequences of this sample code for an identical CDR3. This chain joins TRBV7-9 and TRBJ2-7, with D possibly being TRBD1 (6 bases). There are 14 residues in the CDR3. With 1 base removed from V and 3 bases from J, the gap between germline ends came to 10 bases. Germline V gene lookup returns CDR1 SEHNR and CDR2 FQNEAQ (reference sequence). CDR3 loop: CASSLGGGFYEQYF. CDR3 bases: TGTGCCAGCAGCTTAGGTGGGGGCTTCTACGAGCAGTACTTC.

This clone was recorded only once. The rearrangement joins TRBV28 to TRBJ1-3; a possible D gene is TRBD1 (6 bases). V gave up 6 bases and J gave up 0 bases, with 12 bases separating them. Germline lookup yields CDR1 MDHEN and CDR2 SYDVKM. There are 15 residues in the CDR3. The CDR3, as DNA: TGTGCCAGCAGCACGGGACAAAACTCTGGAAACACCATATATTTT. Translated, it gives CASSTGQNSGNTIYF.

V usage is TRBV27 and J usage is TRBJ2-1; D possibly corresponds to TRBD2 (6 bases). The CDR3 totals 19 residues. Germline V gene data show CDR1 as MNHEY and CDR2 as SMNVEV (reference sequence). Deletions cut 3 bases from V and 5 bases from J, with 26 bases between. As DNA, the CDR3 is TGTGCCAGCAGTTTGATTGGGCGGGGTGGTCGAGTCACACACAATGAGCAGTTCTTC. It yields the protein CASSLIGRGGRVTHNEQFF.

This sequence joins TRBV4-3 and TRBJ2-6; maybe TRBD1 (5 bases). Trimming removed 3 bases from V and 8 bases from J, with 8 bases in between. This CDR3 has 13 residues. In germline, CDR1 is LGHNA, CDR2 YSLEER. The DNA for the CDR3 is TGCGCCAGCAGCCAGAACAGGCCCAACGTCCTGACTTTC. This codes for CASSQNRPNVLTF.

The CDR3 nucleotides read TGTGCCAGCCAGGCCTTAGGGAGGGGCACTGAAGCTTTCTTT. Encoded protein: CASQALGRGTEAFF. J is TRBJ1-1 and V is TRBV7-2, with D possibly matching TRBD1 (5 bases). Trimming left V 8 bases short and J 4 bases short, with 17 bases between. CDR1 SGHTA and CDR2 FQGNSA come from the germline V gene. There are 14 residues in the CDR3.

This clone was detected once. The chain employs TRBV15 and TRBJ1-2, with TRBD1 as a possible D gene (5 bases). V gave up 7 bases and J gave up 5 bases, with 17 bases separating them. The germline V gene encodes CDR1 LNHNV and CDR2 YYDKDF (reference sequence). The CDR3 is 14 residues long. The CDR3 DNA reads as TGTGCCACCAAAGACAGAGGGGTAGGGTATGGCTACACCTTC. This encodes CATKDRGVGYGYTF. Full variable domain (missing parts from reference TRBV15 and TRBJ1-2): DAMVIQNPRYQVTQFGKPVTLSCSQTLNHNVMYWYQQKSSQAPKLLFHYYDKDFNNEADTPDNFQSRRPNTSFCFLDIRSPGLGDTAMYLCATKDRGVGYGYTFGSGTRLTVV.

The chain uses TRBV29-1 and TRBJ2-3; either TRBD1 or TRBD2 may supply D (6 bases each). Trimming pared 5 bases from V and 5 bases from J, leaving 14 bases between. The CDR3 extends over 13 amino acids. Germline V gene lookup returns CDR1 SQVTM and CDR2 ANQGSEA. CDR3 residues: CSVSRGQVDTQYF. CDR3 in DNA: TGCAGCGTTTCCCGGGGGCAGGTAGATACGCAGTATTTT.